The 25 T cell receptor beta chains listed next were all sequenced from one sample in a study of T cell changes during pregnancy in multiple sclerosis. Profiling relied on immunoSEQ multiplex PCR, and the TCRdb table lists in-frame clones only, not all of them. The profile shows approximately 38,000 clones, about 92% of them singletons. Specimen: CD8+ T cells from peripheral blood mononuclear cells, collected in the third trimester of pregnancy. The source of these receptors is a female donor with multiple sclerosis, enrolled in a pregnancy study.

The CDR3 DNA sequence: TGTGCCAGCAGCGTGGACATGAGCTCCTACAATGAGCAGTTCTTC. This sequence encodes CASSVDMSSYNEQFF. The V and J genes are TRBV9 and TRBJ2-1; TRBD1 might be the D (5 bases). CDR3 size: 15 residues. V lost 2 bases, J lost 0 bases, and 9 bases lay in between. The germline CDR1 and CDR2 sequences are SGDLS and YYNGEE. Complete variable domain (other parts from reference TRBV9 and TRBJ2-1): DSGVTQTPKHLITATGQRVTLRCSPRSGDLSVYWYQQSLDQGLQFLIQYYNGEERAKGNILERFSAQQFPDLHSELNLSSLELGDSALYFCASSVDMSSYNEQFFGPGTRLTVL.

This chain joins TRBV28 and TRBJ1-1; TRBD1 aligns across 8 bases. This CDR3 comprises 13 residues. J gave up 9 bases and V 7 bases, and 10 bases lay outside the gene matches. From germline, CDR1 is MDHEN and CDR2 SYDVKM. Here the CDR3 reads CASKQGVFLKAFF. For the CDR3, the DNA is TGTGCCAGCAAACAGGGGGTTTTTCTGAAAGCTTTCTTT.

V usage is TRBV28 and J usage is TRBJ1-3; the D gene is possibly TRBD1 (6 bases). The CDR3 totals 14 residues. Germline assignment: CDR1 MDHEN and CDR2 SYDVKM. V shed 6 bases and J shed 4 bases, with 13 bases lying between them. The CDR3 region is CASRDTGSGNTIYF. In DNA, the CDR3 is TGTGCCAGCAGAGATACAGGGTCGGGAAACACCATATATTTT.

The gene calls are TRBV5-4 and TRBJ2-7, with D possibly TRBD1 on 5 matching bases. The CDR3 is 15 amino acids. Deletions cut 6 bases from V and 3 bases from J, with 19 bases between. The germline V gene encodes CDR1 SGHNT and CDR2 YYREEE (reference sequence). The CDR3 loop is CASTWGSGLHYEQYF. The DNA of the CDR3 is TGTGCCAGCACTTGGGGCTCCGGGCTCCACTACGAGCAGTACTTC.

This chain joins TRBV19 and TRBJ2-5; TRBD1 matches at 9 bases. CDR3 size: 13 residues. Per the germline V gene, CDR1 is LNHDA and CDR2 is SQIVND (reference sequence). V gave up 7 bases and J gave up 7 bases; unmatched junction bases: 7. CDR3 in DNA: TGTGCCAGTACTCCGGGACAGGGAGGGACCCAGTACTTC. It translates to CASTPGQGGTQYF.

This rearrangement joins TRBV5-1 to TRBJ2-1; possible D gene TRBD2, 5 bases. The CDR3 sequence is 15 residues long. The ends were cut back, 10 bases at V and 0 bases at J, with 17 bases in the middle. The V gene's germline CDR1 is SGHRS and CDR2 YFSETQ. CDR3 coding DNA: TGCGCCGGCGGAGCGAGTGGGAGCTCCTACAATGAGCAGTTCTTC. This codes for CAGGASGSSYNEQFF. Full variable domain (outside the CDR3, taken from reference TRBV5-1 and TRBJ2-1): KAGVTQTPRYLIKTRGQQVTLSCSPISGHRSVSWYQQTPGQGLQFLFEYFSETQRNKGNFPGRFSGRQFSNSRSEMNVSTLELGDSALYLCAGGASGSSYNEQFFGPGTRLTVL.

V is TRBV27 and J is TRBJ2-3; D unclear. The CDR3 has 13 residues. Between the trimmed V and J ends, which lost 2 bases and 5 bases, there was a span of 8 bases. Germline V gives CDR1 MNHEY, CDR2 SMNVEV (reference sequence). CDR3 residues: CASSLRLLDTQYF. CDR3 nucleotides: TGTGCCAGCAGTTTACGACTGTTAGATACGCAGTATTTT.

The chain employs TRBV10-3 and TRBJ2-3; D is possibly TRBD2 (5 bases). The CDR3 covers 14 residues. Trimming took off 2 bases at V and 2 bases at J, with 8 bases between the two ends. Germline loops: CDR1 ENHRY, CDR2 SYGVKD. DNA for the CDR3: TGTGCCATCAGTGAGGGGAGTTTCACAGATACGCAGTATTTT. Translation: CAISEGSFTDTQYF.

The CDR3 bases are TGTGCCAGCAGCGTAGAAGTGACTAGCGACTCCTACAATGAGCAGTTCTTC. It encodes CASSVEVTSDSYNEQFF. This chain uses TRBV9 with TRBJ2-1; 8 bases match TRBD2. This CDR3 is 17 amino acids long. Germline CDR1 SGDLS, CDR2 YYNGEE. V lost 0 bases and J lost 0; bases outside the gene matches: 5. Looking up the rest from reference TRBV9 and TRBJ2-1 gives the full variable domain: DSGVTQTPKHLITATGQRVTLRCSPRSGDLSVYWYQQSLDQGLQFLIQYYNGEERAKGNILERFSAQQFPDLHSELNLSSLELGDSALYFCASSVEVTSDSYNEQFFGPGTRLTVL.

This sequence joins TRBV2 and TRBJ1-2, with a tentative D call TRBD1 (5 bases). CDR3 size: 13 residues. V lost 6 bases, J lost 6 bases, and 14 bases lay in between. Germline V CDR1 and CDR2: SNHLY, FYNNEI. This chain's CDR3 is CASRPDRGDGYTF. For the CDR3, the DNA is TGTGCCAGCAGACCGGATCGGGGGGATGGCTACACCTTC.

CDR3 loop: CASSKEAGRWGAFF. The CDR3 DNA sequence: TGTGCCAGCAGCAAAGAAGCAGGGAGGTGGGGAGCTTTCTTT. V gene TRBV21-1 combines with J gene TRBJ1-1. TRBV21-1 is a documented pseudogene. The length of the CDR3 is 14 residues.

DNA of the CDR3: TGTGCCAGCAGACGACTGCCAGATACGCAGTATTTT. Its translation is CASRRLPDTQYF. V is TRBV7-9 and J is TRBJ2-3; no clear D. This CDR3 region has 12 residues. Deletions cut 6 bases from V and 4 bases from J, with 8 bases between. CDR1 and CDR2 from the germline V gene are SEHNR and FQNEAQ (reference sequence).

The V call is TRBV4-3, the J call TRBJ2-1; D might be TRBD1 (6 bases). Trimming removed 0 bases from V and 3 bases from J, with 12 bases in between. The CDR3 length is 16 residues. Germline CDR1 LGHNA, CDR2 YSLEER. DNA for the CDR3: TGCGCCAGCAGCCAAGATCGGGCAGGGGTCTACAATGAGCAGTTCTTC. Translating gives CASSQDRAGVYNEQFF.

The chain recombines TRBV27 with TRBJ2-7, with TRBD1 matching 10 bases. J was trimmed by 2 bases and V by 6 bases; bases with no gene match: 4. Germline CDR1 is MNHEY and CDR2 is SMNVEV (reference sequence). The CDR3 is made up of 14 amino acids. CDR3 nucleotide sequence: TGTGCCAGCAGCTTCGGGACAGGGGCCTACGAGCAGTACTTC. Protein product: CASSFGTGAYEQYF.

This clone was observed a single time. In DNA, the CDR3 is TGCGCCAGCAGCTTGGAAGGGACAATCGACTACGAGCAGTACTTC. Translated: CASSLEGTIDYEQYF. This chain uses TRBV5-1 with TRBJ2-7; possibly TRBD1 for D (6 bases). Between the trimmed V and J ends, which lost 0 bases and 3 bases, there was a span of 13 bases. In germline, CDR1 is SGHRS, CDR2 YFSETQ. The length of the CDR3 is 15 residues.

The genes are TRBV10-3 and TRBJ2-1, with a tentative D call TRBD1 (9 bases). Per germline, CDR1 ENHRY and CDR2 SYGVKD. This CDR3 comprises 20 residues. Trimming shortened V by 4 bases and J by 5 bases, and 30 bases separated the two germline ends. The CDR3 sequence is CAISGPRTGVAGKVHNEQFF. The CDR3, as DNA: TGTGCCATCAGTGGCCCTAGGACAGGGGTAGCGGGGAAGGTTCACAATGAGCAGTTCTTC.

The chain combines TRBV28 with TRBJ1-1, with D perhaps TRBD1 (6 bases). With 8 bases removed from V and 1 base from J, the gap between germline ends came to 14 bases. Germline values: CDR1 MDHEN, CDR2 SYDVKM. This CDR3 contains 14 residues. The CDR3 is CASGTGNRNTEAFF. CDR3 in DNA: TGTGCCAGCGGCACAGGGAATAGGAACACTGAAGCTTTCTTT.

The chain recombines TRBV7-2 with TRBJ2-3; D may be TRBD1 (6 bases). The length of the CDR3 is 14 residues. The V end lost 5 bases, the J end lost 4 bases, and 13 bases lay between the germline ends. CDR1 is SGHTA, CDR2 FQGNSA, per germline. In nucleotides, the CDR3 is TGTGCCAGCAGCAACGTACAGGGCTCAGATACGCAGTATTTT. Translated: CASSNVQGSDTQYF.

The chain carries TRBV5-1 and TRBJ2-7; D perhaps matches TRBD1 (7 bases). The V end lost 5 bases, the J end lost 2 bases, and 17 bases lay between the germline ends. CDR1 and CDR2 from the germline V gene are SGHRS and YFSETQ. The CDR3 is made up of 15 amino acids. The CDR3 nucleotides are TGCGCCAGCAGGCCCCGACAGGGAGGTCCCTACGAGCAGTACTTC. It encodes CASRPRQGGPYEQYF.

This rearrangement joins TRBV7-8 to TRBJ2-2, with 8 bases matching TRBD2. This CDR3 is 16 amino acids long. From germline, CDR1 is SGHVS and CDR2 FQNEAQ. Trimming at V came to 1 base and at J to 4 bases, leaving 5 bases not matched to a gene. The CDR3 nucleotides read TGTGCCAGCAGCTTAGTGGTAGCGGGAAGCACCGGGGAGCTGTTTTTT. Protein: CASSLVVAGSTGELFF. Full variable domain (missing parts from reference TRBV7-8 and TRBJ2-2): GAGVSQSPRYKVAKRGQDVALRCDPISGHVSLFWYQQALGQGPEFLTYFQNEAQLDKSGLPSDRFFAERPEGSVSTLKIQRTQQEDSAVYLCASSLVVAGSTGELFFGEGSRLTVL.

The chain joins TRBV7-9 to TRBJ2-7, with a possible D match to TRBD1 (6 bases). Per the germline V gene, CDR1 is SEHNR and CDR2 is FQNEAQ (reference sequence). CDR3 length equals 13 residues. V gave up 8 bases and J gave up 2 bases, with 13 bases separating them. The CDR3 DNA follows: TGTGCCAGCCGGGCAGGGGCCACCTACGAGCAGTACTTC. This codes for CASRAGATYEQYF.

The J gene is TRBJ2-5, the V gene TRBV6-5, with 12 bases identical to TRBD1. The germline CDR1 and CDR2 sequences are MNHEY and SVGAGI. The CDR3 contains 16 residues. With V trimmed by 2 bases and J by 6 bases, 7 bases remained unmatched. CDR3 sequence reads: CASSYLGTGGRKTQYF. Here the CDR3 DNA reads TGTGCCAGCAGTTACCTCGGGACAGGGGGCAGGAAGACCCAGTACTTC.

This chain uses TRBV19 with TRBJ1-2; the D is unclear. The CDR3 contains 15 residues. The germline V gene encodes CDR1 LNHDA and CDR2 SQIVND (reference sequence). V was pared by 5 bases and J by 0 bases, with 13 bases between. Here the CDR3 DNA reads TGTGCCAGTAGTTCCCGGTTCCTGCCTAACTATGGCTACACCTTC. It encodes CASSSRFLPNYGYTF.

The chain couples TRBV7-2 to TRBJ1-2; D gene uncertain. Germline CDR1 SGHTA, CDR2 FQGNSA. V gave up 3 bases and J gave up 10 bases, with 18 bases separating them. There are 14 residues in the CDR3. The CDR3 loop reads CASSLWEGQTPYTF. The CDR3 DNA sequence: TGTGCCAGCAGCTTGTGGGAGGGCCAGACTCCCTACACCTTC.

The V call is TRBV15, the J call TRBJ2-7, with 7 bases that match TRBD2. This CDR3 contains 15 residues. The germline CDR1 and CDR2 sequences are LNHNV and YYDKDF (reference sequence). V shed 5 bases, J shed 3 bases, and the junction held 10 bases outside the gene matches. The CDR3 is CATSYRRTSHYEQYF. The CDR3, as DNA: TGTGCCACCAGCTACCGCAGGACTAGTCACTACGAGCAGTACTTC.